This TCR beta chain stems from a study of T-cell memory formation after mild COVID-19. About the study: Clusters were largely donor specific.

This CDR3 region has 13 residues. The ends were cut back, 3 bases at V and 3 bases at J, with 7 bases in the middle. 5'RACE with constant-segment primers yielded barcoded, UMI-tagged TCR alpha and TCR beta cDNA libraries. TCRdb ran MiXCR on the 5' RACE reads and lists one entry per CDR3 protein. The sample holds some 150,000 distinct CDR3 sequences, over 6% seen once. Findings and limits, study-wide: The authors left the SARS-CoV-2 specificity of second-wave clones peaking on day 37 unconfirmed. Contracting clones from day 15 to 85 showed balanced CD4/CD8; later expanders favored CD4+.

A remark on this clonotype: Its antigen is undetermined.

This chain connects TRBV12-3 or TRBV12-4 to TRBJ2-3; unclear D gene. Sequenced: PBMCs or a T cell subset sorted from them (not recorded which). The receptor was isolated from an adult woman who had mild COVID-19 (a few samples of this study predate the infection). Cell type and time point are not known. The CDR3 DNA reads as TGTGCCAGCAGTTTTTATAGGACAGATACGCAGTATTTT. Translation: CASSFYRTDTQYF.